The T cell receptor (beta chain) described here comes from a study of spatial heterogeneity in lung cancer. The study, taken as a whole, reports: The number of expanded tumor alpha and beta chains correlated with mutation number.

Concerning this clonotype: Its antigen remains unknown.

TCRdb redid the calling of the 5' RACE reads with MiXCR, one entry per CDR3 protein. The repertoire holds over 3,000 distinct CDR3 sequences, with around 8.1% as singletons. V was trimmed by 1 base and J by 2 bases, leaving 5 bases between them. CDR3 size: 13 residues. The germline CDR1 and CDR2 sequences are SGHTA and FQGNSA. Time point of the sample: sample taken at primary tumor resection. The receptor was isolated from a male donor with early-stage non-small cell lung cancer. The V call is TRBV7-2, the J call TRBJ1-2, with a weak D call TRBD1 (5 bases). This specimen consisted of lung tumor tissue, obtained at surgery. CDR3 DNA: TGTGCCAGCAGCTTAGGGGGCAACTATGGCTACACCTTC. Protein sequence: CASSLGGNYGYTF.